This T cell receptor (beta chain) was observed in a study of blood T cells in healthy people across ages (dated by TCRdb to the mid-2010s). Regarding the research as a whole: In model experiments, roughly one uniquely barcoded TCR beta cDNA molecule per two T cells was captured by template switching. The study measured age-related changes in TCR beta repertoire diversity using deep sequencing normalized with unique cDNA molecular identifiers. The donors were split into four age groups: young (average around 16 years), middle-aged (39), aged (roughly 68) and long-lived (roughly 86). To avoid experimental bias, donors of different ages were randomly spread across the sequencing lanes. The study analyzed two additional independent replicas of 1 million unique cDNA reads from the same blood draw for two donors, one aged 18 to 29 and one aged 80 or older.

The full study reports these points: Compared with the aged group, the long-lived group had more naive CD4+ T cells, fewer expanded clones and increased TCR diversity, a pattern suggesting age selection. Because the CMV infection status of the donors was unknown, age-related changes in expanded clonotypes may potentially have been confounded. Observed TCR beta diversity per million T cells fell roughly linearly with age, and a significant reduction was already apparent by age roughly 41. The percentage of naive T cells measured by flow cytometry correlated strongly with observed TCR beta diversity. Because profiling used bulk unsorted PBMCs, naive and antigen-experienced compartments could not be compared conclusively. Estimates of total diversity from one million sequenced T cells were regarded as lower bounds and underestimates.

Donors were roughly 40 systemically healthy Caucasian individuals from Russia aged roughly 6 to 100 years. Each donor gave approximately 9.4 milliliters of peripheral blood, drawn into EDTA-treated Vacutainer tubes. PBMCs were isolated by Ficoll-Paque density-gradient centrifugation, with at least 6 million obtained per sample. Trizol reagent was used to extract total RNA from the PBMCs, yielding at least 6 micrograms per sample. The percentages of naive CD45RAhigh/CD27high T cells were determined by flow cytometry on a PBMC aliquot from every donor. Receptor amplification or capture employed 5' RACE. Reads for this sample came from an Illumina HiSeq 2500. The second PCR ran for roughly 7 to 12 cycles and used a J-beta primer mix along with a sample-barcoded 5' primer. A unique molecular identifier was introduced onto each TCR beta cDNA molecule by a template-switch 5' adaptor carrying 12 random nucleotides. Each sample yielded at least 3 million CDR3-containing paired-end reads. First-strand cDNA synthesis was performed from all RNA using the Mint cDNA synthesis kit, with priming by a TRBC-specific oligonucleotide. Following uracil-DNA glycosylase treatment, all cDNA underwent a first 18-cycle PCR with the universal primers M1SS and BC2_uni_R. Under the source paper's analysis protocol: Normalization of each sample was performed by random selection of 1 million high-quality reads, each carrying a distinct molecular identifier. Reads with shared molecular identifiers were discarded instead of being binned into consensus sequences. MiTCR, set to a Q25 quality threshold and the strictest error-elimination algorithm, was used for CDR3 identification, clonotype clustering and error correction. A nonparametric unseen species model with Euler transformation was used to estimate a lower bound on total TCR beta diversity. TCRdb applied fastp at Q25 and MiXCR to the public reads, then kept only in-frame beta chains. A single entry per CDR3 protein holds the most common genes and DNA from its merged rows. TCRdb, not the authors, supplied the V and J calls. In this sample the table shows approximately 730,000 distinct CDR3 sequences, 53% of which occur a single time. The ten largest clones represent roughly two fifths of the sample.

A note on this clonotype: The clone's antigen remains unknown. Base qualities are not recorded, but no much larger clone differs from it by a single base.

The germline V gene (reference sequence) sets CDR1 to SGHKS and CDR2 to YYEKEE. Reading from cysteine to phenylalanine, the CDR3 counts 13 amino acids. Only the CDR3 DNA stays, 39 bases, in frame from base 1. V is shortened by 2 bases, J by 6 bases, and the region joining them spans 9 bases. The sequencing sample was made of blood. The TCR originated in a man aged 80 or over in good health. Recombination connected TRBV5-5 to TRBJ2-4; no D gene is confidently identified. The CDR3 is CASSLPGLNIQYF. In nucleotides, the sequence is TGTGCCAGCAGCTTACCCGGGTTAAACATTCAGTACTTC.